This TCR beta chain was captured in a study of neoadjuvant anti-PD-1 for oral cavity cancer. Sequencing was performed with immunoSEQ multiplex PCR; in TCRdb, only in-frame clones are kept and a portion is missing. The data contain 18,000 or so clones, over 65% of them singletons. No culture or expansion preceded analysis of these blood cells. The CDR3 has 15 amino acids. CDR1 and CDR2 from the germline V gene are SGHNT and YYREEE (reference sequence). With 4 bases clipped from V and 3 bases from J, the junction kept 4 bases outside the gene matches. Specimen: PBMCs, collected before nivolumab (anti-PD-1) treatment. This sequence originates from a person aged 40 to 85 with oral cavity squamous cell carcinoma. This chain links TRBV5-4 with TRBJ2-7; 13 positions match TRBD2. CDR3 in amino acids: CASSRTSGSVYEQYF. DNA of the CDR3: TGTGCCAGCAGCCGGACTAGCGGGAGTGTCTACGAGCAGTACTTC.